This TCR beta chain was observed in a study of T cell responses to AZD1222 COVID-19 vaccine. Across the study: Timing groups of about 4 and about 12 weeks for second doses were pooled. Study-level points and caveats: Unmutated variant regions are reportedly targeted by nearly half of spike-specific TCRs. Across the whole spike, CD4 TCRs peaked at regions 160-218 and 743-854. The donors showed a predominance of white British ancestry and of females, with possible underestimation of clonal diversity.

Germline CDR1 reads DFQATT; CDR2 reads SNEGSKA (reference sequence). This CDR3 contains 11 residues. Between the trimmed V and J ends, which lost 6 bases and 6 bases, there was a span of 11 bases. This clone was counted once. As yet, its antigen is unknown. Repertoires were generated with immunoSEQ multiplex PCR, while TCRdb's copy carries only in-frame clones and drops some. The repertoire holds about 120,000 clones, with roughly 90% as singletons. The receptor comes from an adult in good health. The chain links TRBV20-1 to TRBJ1-1; no clear D gene. The sample consisted of peripheral blood, taken on day 0 of AZD1222 vaccination. CDR3 DNA: TGCAGTGCCCTCATCGGAGCTGAAGCTTTCTTT. Its translation is CSALIGAEAFF.